The subject of this entry is one TCR beta chain. Assay: immunoSEQ multiplex PCR; the TCRdb copy retains only in-frame clones and omits some. The sample includes approximately 89,000 clones, nearly 95% of them seen just once. The CDR3 runs 15 residues. Germline CDR1 reads SGHAT; CDR2 reads FQNNGV. V lost 6 bases and J 4 bases, leaving 15 bases between the germline ends. This sample stems from a study of blood T cell repertoires in COVID-19. The specimen was peripheral blood. This clonotype was obtained from a human donor with active COVID-19. The donor label of this sample is uncertain. The chain combines TRBV11-2 with TRBJ2-2; tentative D call: TRBD1 (6 bases). CDR3: CASSRTGTSTGELFF. The DNA for the CDR3 is TGTGCCAGCAGTCGAACCGGGACATCCACCGGGGAGCTGTTTTTT.